One and the same sample provided the 19 T cell receptor beta chains below, sequenced in a study of a mutant IDH1 vaccine in newly diagnosed glioma. No cognate antigen is known for these TCRs. Sequenced by immunoSEQ multiplex PCR; TCRdb stores in-frame clones only, minus some. Altogether about 85,000 clones are present, roughly nine tenths being singletons, with the ten largest covering approximately 0.8%. Described time point: week 47, end of study. Topical imiquimod was applied with each vaccine dose, which held 300 ug of mutant IDH1 20-mer peptide. This specimen consisted of PBMCs, obtained from a glioma patient whose treatment included an IDH1 peptide vaccine. The receptors were gathered from a woman aged 45 to 65 with glioma.

The chain carries TRBV28 and TRBJ2-5; D is possibly TRBD2 (5 bases). Trimming took off 8 bases at V and 1 base at J, with 8 bases between the two ends. CDR1 is MDHEN and CDR2 is SYDVKM in the germline V gene. CDR3 length equals 12 residues. The CDR3 spells CASSGSQETQYF. CDR3 coding DNA: TGTGCCAGCTCGGGGAGCCAAGAGACCCAGTACTTC.

The chain carries TRBV19 and TRBJ2-5; no definite D call. Trimming stripped 5 bases from V and 2 bases from J, with 9 bases between. The CDR3 sequence is 13 residues long. Per germline, CDR1 LNHDA and CDR2 SQIVND (reference sequence). The CDR3: CASSPTEQETQYF. The CDR3 region has the DNA TGTGCCAGTAGTCCTACAGAACAAGAGACCCAGTACTTC. The complete variable domain, with remaining parts taken from reference TRBV19 and TRBJ2-5, reads DGGITQSPKYLFRKEGQNVTLSCEQNLNHDAMYWYRQDPGQGLRLIYYSQIVNDFQKGDIAEGYSVSREKKESFPLTVTSAQKNPTAFYLCASSPTEQETQYFGPGTRLLVL.

The rearrangement joins TRBV7-8 to TRBJ1-6; no clear D. The germline CDR1 and CDR2 sequences are SGHVS and FQNEAQ. This CDR3 contains 16 residues. Trimming left V 4 bases short and J 0 bases short, with 10 bases between. The CDR3 sequence is CASSSRVNSYNSPLHF. CDR3 nucleotide sequence: TGTGCCAGCAGCTCCCGGGTTAACTCCTATAATTCACCCCTCCACTTT.

The J gene is TRBJ1-1, the V gene TRBV6-5, with D perhaps TRBD1 (5 bases). The ends were cut back, 6 bases at V and 5 bases at J, with 16 bases in the middle. Germline CDR1 reads MNHEY; CDR2 reads SVGAGI. The CDR3 contains 14 residues. The CDR3 region is CASRRAQGRTEAFF. DNA for the CDR3: TGTGCCAGCAGGAGGGCTCAGGGTCGTACTGAAGCTTTCTTT.

The V call is TRBV2, the J call TRBJ2-3; 11 bases are a match to TRBD2. The germline CDR1 and CDR2 sequences are SNHLY and FYNNEI. The CDR3 contains 17 residues. After removal of 6 bases from V and 0 bases from J, the junction contained 8 bases not matched to a gene. The CDR3 loop is CASRLTSGRRSTDTQYF. CDR3 DNA: TGTGCCAGCAGACTTACTAGCGGGAGAAGGAGCACAGATACGCAGTATTTT. The whole variable domain, remainder taken from reference TRBV2 and TRBJ2-3, is EPEVTQTPSHQVTQMGQEVILRCVPISNHLYFYWYRQILGQKVEFLVSFYNNEISEKSEIFDDQFSVERPDGSNFTLKIRSTKLEDSAMYFCASRLTSGRRSTDTQYFGPGTRLTVL.

V is TRBV9 and J is TRBJ1-2; D is possibly TRBD1 (5 bases). V was cut by 4 bases and J by 7 bases, with 17 bases left in between. The CDR3 totals 14 residues. The V gene's germline CDR1 is SGDLS and CDR2 YYNGEE. The CDR3 here is CASSPTPGEGGYTF. The CDR3 nucleotides read TGTGCCAGCAGCCCCACCCCGGGGGAGGGTGGCTACACCTTC.

This sequence joins TRBV6-1 and TRBJ1-5, with D possibly TRBD1 on 5 matching bases. Germline assignment: CDR1 MNHNS and CDR2 SASEGT. With 6 bases removed from V and 9 bases from J, the gap between germline ends came to 12 bases. This CDR3 is built from 12 residues. The DNA for the CDR3 is TGTGCCAGCAGATGGGGGGGAAGGCCCCAGCATTTT. Translation: CASRWGGRPQHF.

This clone was observed once. This rearrangement joins TRBV5-1 to TRBJ2-1; TRBD1 agrees at 8 bases. J lost 5 bases, V lost 2 bases, and 3 bases had no gene match. CDR1 and CDR2 from the germline V gene are SGHRS and YFSETQ. This CDR3 comprises 14 residues. Here the CDR3 reads CASSFDRGHNEQFF. In DNA, the CDR3 is TGCGCCAGCAGCTTTGACAGGGGACACAATGAGCAGTTCTTC.

The chain uses TRBV7-2 and TRBJ1-1; D is uncertain. The germline V gene has CDR1 SGHTA and CDR2 FQGNSA. V was pared by 1 base and J by 1 base, with 10 bases between. The CDR3 has 15 residues. CDR3 coding DNA: TGTGCCAGCAGCTTAGGAGGTCCGGAGAACACTGAAGCTTTCTTT. Its translation is CASSLGGPENTEAFF. Supplemented by reference TRBV7-2 and TRBJ1-1, the full variable domain reads GAGVSQSPSNKVTEKGKDVELRCDPISGHTALYWYRQSLGQGLEFLIYFQGNSAPDKSGLPSDRFSAERTGGSVSTLTIQRTQQEDSAVYLCASSLGGPENTEAFFGQGTRLTVV.

The chain links TRBV28 to TRBJ2-7; TRBD2 agrees at 8 bases. This CDR3 is 13 amino acids long. Germline trimming cut 3 bases from V and 4 bases from J; bases unmatched to any gene: 2. The germline gives CDR1 MDHEN, CDR2 SYDVKM. The DNA of the CDR3 is TGTGCCAGCAGTTTGGGGACTAGTTACGAGCAGTACTTC. Its translation: CASSLGTSYEQYF.

This chain uses TRBV7-3 with TRBJ2-2; D ambiguous. Germline V gene data show CDR1 as SGHTA and CDR2 as FQGTGA. Trimming shortened V by 1 base and J by 9 bases, and 9 bases separated the two germline ends. This CDR3 is 13 amino acids long. CDR3 amino acids: CASSLRGSRELFF. DNA of the CDR3: TGTGCCAGCAGCTTAAGGGGTTCCAGGGAGCTGTTTTTT.

CDR3 bases: TGTGCCAGCAGTTTCGCGGGAGCAGAAACCTACAATGAGCAGTTCTTC. This encodes CASSFAGAETYNEQFF. The rearrangement uses TRBV28 and TRBJ2-1, with 7 bases identical to TRBD2. J was trimmed by 2 bases and V by 3 bases; bases with no gene match: 7. Germline V gene data show CDR1 as MDHEN and CDR2 as SYDVKM. There are 16 residues in the CDR3.

V is TRBV28 and J is TRBJ1-1; D remains unclear. CDR3 size: 16 residues. Looked up from germline, CDR1 is MDHEN and CDR2 is SYDVKM. Trimming took 5 bases from V and 7 from J, leaving 23 bases between them. CDR3: CASSLYEGLGFGEAFF. DNA for the CDR3: TGTGCCAGCAGTCTCTACGAGGGCCTTGGATTCGGTGAAGCTTTCTTT.

The count of this clone is one. V gene TRBV6-5 combines with J gene TRBJ1-1, with D maybe TRBD1 (6 bases). V lost 4 bases, J lost 1 base, and 10 bases lay in between. The CDR3 spans 14 residues. Germline values: CDR1 MNHEY, CDR2 SVGAGI. CDR3 residues: CASSFQQGNTEAFF. DNA for the CDR3: TGTGCCAGCAGTTTCCAACAGGGGAACACTGAAGCTTTCTTT.

V and J are TRBV7-9 and TRBJ1-5; D unresolved. Germline V lookup: CDR1 SEHNR, CDR2 FQNEAQ (reference sequence). CDR3 length: 12 amino acids. Deletions cut 7 bases from V and 5 bases from J, with 9 bases between. Here the CDR3 DNA reads TGTGCCAGCACCTTCGGGGATCAGCCCCAGCATTTT. This sequence encodes CASTFGDQPQHF.

V and J are TRBV23-1 and TRBJ2-5; 9 nucleotides match TRBD1. TRBV23-1 has ORF status, its function being uncertain. The J segment lost 2 bases and the V segment lost 8 bases, leaving 6 bases of the junction unmatched. This CDR3 has 14 amino acids. CDR3 DNA: TGCGCCAGCCTGAGGGACAGGGAGCAAGAGACCCAGTACTTC. Amino acid sequence: CASLRDREQETQYF.

The V call is TRBV5-6, the J call TRBJ2-2; 12 bases are a match to TRBD1. The CDR3 is made up of 16 amino acids. The germline V gene encodes CDR1 SGHDT and CDR2 YYEEEE. J gave up 5 bases and V 4 bases, and 6 bases lay outside the gene matches. The chain's CDR3 is CASSPGQGARTGELFF. The CDR3 bases are TGTGCCAGCAGCCCGGGACAGGGGGCGCGGACCGGGGAGCTGTTTTTT.

The rearrangement joins TRBV4-1 to TRBJ2-5; D gene ambiguous. Germline V CDR1 and CDR2: MGHRA, YSYEKL. The V end lost 2 bases, the J end lost 5 bases, and 12 bases lay between the germline ends. CDR3 length equals 14 residues. In nucleotides, the CDR3 is TGCGCCAGCAGCCAACTAGTTTCTGCGGAGACCCAGTACTTC. The encoded protein is CASSQLVSAETQYF.

V is TRBV7-9 and J is TRBJ2-3; unclear D gene. CDR1 is SEHNR and CDR2 is FQNEAQ in the germline V gene (reference sequence). Trimming removed 5 bases at V and 0 bases at J, with 9 bases between. This CDR3 contains 14 residues. CDR3 DNA: TGTGCCAGCAGCCCCGACCGAAGCACAGATACGCAGTATTTT. Amino acid sequence: CASSPDRSTDTQYF.